Below, 20 T cell receptor beta chains from the same sample are listed, as sequenced in a study of shared clonotypes between healthy human individuals. CD45RO-negative CD8 cells positively selected for CCR7 made up the naive population, which excluded terminally differentiated effector memory CD45RA+ cells. Profiled with immunoSEQ multiplex PCR; TCRdb holds only in-frame clones, not every one. The sample has hundreds of thousands of clones, about 95% seen once; the top ten hold about 0.11%. Sequences were obtained from naive CD8+ T cells sorted from blood. All receptors come from a woman younger than 45 in good health.

The rearrangement uses TRBV2 and TRBJ1-1; D is perhaps TRBD1 (5 bases). The CDR3 has 14 residues. V was cut by 3 bases and J by 1 base, with 9 bases left in between. Germline V gene data show CDR1 as SNHLY and CDR2 as FYNNEI. As DNA, the CDR3 is TGTGCCAGCAGTGATGGGGGAGAGAACACTGAAGCTTTCTTT. Translation: CASSDGGENTEAFF.

This chain uses TRBV7-9 with TRBJ2-5; D might be TRBD1 (5 bases). The ends were cut back, 2 bases at V and 1 base at J, with 8 bases in the middle. The CDR3 is made up of 14 amino acids. Germline assignment: CDR1 SEHNR and CDR2 FQNEAQ (reference sequence). CDR3 sequence: CASSLQGSQETQYF. As DNA, the CDR3 is TGTGCCAGCAGCTTACAGGGCTCCCAAGAGACCCAGTACTTC.

This clone appeared a few times. This chain joins TRBV27 and TRBJ2-1, with 9 bases fitting TRBD2. The CDR3 covers 13 residues. Trimming cost V 8 bases and J 8 bases; bases outside gene matches: 7. Germline values: CDR1 MNHEY, CDR2 SMNVEV (reference sequence). The CDR3 loop is CASGVAGAYEQFF. The CDR3 DNA reads TGTGCCAGCGGGGTAGCGGGGGCATATGAGCAGTTCTTC.

The CDR3 bases are TGTGCCAGCAGCCGACCGGGACAGGGTTCAGATACGCAGTATTTT. Translated: CASSRPGQGSDTQYF. The gene calls are TRBV27 and TRBJ2-3, with 9 bases matching TRBD1. Unmatched junction bases numbered 8, after V lost 6 bases and J lost 4 bases. The CDR3 contains 15 residues. CDR1 and CDR2 from the germline V gene are MNHEY and SMNVEV (reference sequence).

For this clone: The same CDR3 also results from other DNA sequences found in this sample. The gene calls are TRBV27 and TRBJ2-2; D ambiguous. V was cut by 6 bases and J by 2 bases, with 4 bases left in between. This CDR3 region has 12 residues. Germline-derived CDR1 and CDR2 are MNHEY and SMNVEV (reference sequence). CDR3 sequence reads: CASSPNTGELFF. CDR3 DNA sequence: TGTGCCAGCAGCCCTAACACCGGGGAGCTGTTTTTT.

This chain links TRBV28 with TRBJ2-3, with 8 bases fitting TRBD2. Trimming cost V 11 bases and J 6 bases; bases outside gene matches: 13. Germline values: CDR1 MDHEN, CDR2 SYDVKM. The CDR3 extends over 14 amino acids. The CDR3 protein is CAVTRAGGGDTQYF. CDR3 DNA: TGTGCCGTCACTCGGGCGGGAGGCGGGGATACGCAGTATTTT.

The gene calls are TRBV5-1 and TRBJ2-7; TRBD2 aligns across 13 bases. CDR1 and CDR2 from the germline V gene are SGHRS and YFSETQ. Trimming took 4 bases from V and 0 from J; bases not matched to a gene: 13. CDR3 size: 19 residues. Here the CDR3 DNA reads TGCGCCAGCAGCCAGGAAGGACTAGCGGGAGAGATGAGCTCCTACGAGCAGTACTTC. It specifies CASSQEGLAGEMSSYEQYF.

The chain employs TRBV7-2 and TRBJ2-4, with TRBD2 identical over 8 bases. V lost 2 bases to trimming and J lost 5 bases; unmatched junction nucleotides: 5. Germline-derived CDR1 and CDR2 are SGHTA and FQGNSA. The CDR3 covers 15 residues. CDR3 amino acids: CASSLSLGLENIQYF. In DNA, the CDR3 is TGTGCCAGCAGCTTAAGTTTGGGACTAGAAAACATTCAGTACTTC. Full variable domain (remainder filled in from reference TRBV7-2 and TRBJ2-4): GAGVSQSPSNKVTEKGKDVELRCDPISGHTALYWYRQSLGQGLEFLIYFQGNSAPDKSGLPSDRFSAERTGGSVSTLTIQRTQQEDSAVYLCASSLSLGLENIQYFGAGTRLSVL.

The V call is TRBV7-9, the J call TRBJ1-1; possible D gene TRBD1, 5 bases. Trimming removed 3 bases at V and 5 bases at J, with 13 bases between. Germline values: CDR1 SEHNR, CDR2 FQNEAQ (reference sequence). CDR3 size: 14 residues. The CDR3 DNA sequence: TGTGCCAGCAGCTTGAGGGACCCCCCTACTGAAGCTTTCTTT. Protein: CASSLRDPPTEAFF.

The chain carries TRBV15 and TRBJ1-1; maybe TRBD1 (5 bases). The germline CDR1 and CDR2 sequences are LNHNV and YYDKDF (reference sequence). CDR3 length: 14 residues. V was shortened by 6 bases and J by 0 bases, with 11 bases between the two germline ends. The CDR3 is CATRPGRMNTEAFF. The CDR3 DNA reads as TGTGCCACCAGGCCGGGGCGGATGAACACTGAAGCTTTCTTT. Full variable domain (remainder filled in from reference TRBV15 and TRBJ1-1): DAMVIQNPRYQVTQFGKPVTLSCSQTLNHNVMYWYQQKSSQAPKLLFHYYDKDFNNEADTPDNFQSRRPNTSFCFLDIRSPGLGDTAMYLCATRPGRMNTEAFFGQGTRLTVV.

Only a few counts were recorded for this clone. The chain is built from TRBV2 and TRBJ1-2, with a possible D match to TRBD1 (5 bases). CDR3 length equals 13 residues. Germline V gene data show CDR1 as SNHLY and CDR2 as FYNNEI. V gave up 8 bases and J gave up 2 bases, with 12 bases separating them. Here the CDR3 reads CASAREANYGYTF. CDR3 in DNA: TGTGCCAGCGCCAGGGAGGCCAACTATGGCTACACCTTC.

On this clone itself: The sample has other DNA sequences that encode this CDR3 too. This sequence joins TRBV28 and TRBJ2-7; D not resolved. Germline assignment: CDR1 MDHEN and CDR2 SYDVKM. Trimming pared 4 bases from V and 0 bases from J, leaving 4 bases between. CDR3 length: 12 amino acids. The CDR3 protein is CASSSSSYEQYF. For the CDR3, the DNA is TGTGCCAGCAGTTCTAGCTCCTACGAGCAGTACTTC.

The table lists this clone with a count of one. This chain's CDR3 is CASSLAGVSYNEQFF. The CDR3 DNA is TGTGCCAGCAGCTTAGCCGGGGTTTCCTACAATGAGCAGTTCTTC. V is TRBV7-8 and J is TRBJ2-1, with a possible D match to TRBD2 (5 bases). This CDR3 is built from 15 residues. V was cut by 0 bases and J by 1 base, with 7 bases left in between. Germline V gives CDR1 SGHVS, CDR2 FQNEAQ.

This clone was seen just once. CDR3 DNA sequence: TGTGCCAGTACCAGCCCGTACAGGGGGCACACTGAAGCTTTCTTT. Its translation is CASTSPYRGHTEAFF. This chain connects TRBV19 to TRBJ1-1, with 9 bases lining up with TRBD1. This CDR3 comprises 15 residues. V lost 7 bases and J lost 3; bases outside the gene matches: 9. CDR1 is LNHDA, CDR2 SQIVND, per germline (reference sequence).

This chain's CDR3 is CASSLAYRDSYNEKLFF. The CDR3 DNA sequence: TGTGCCAGCAGCTTGGCCTACAGGGACAGCTATAATGAAAAACTGTTTTTT. The genes are TRBV5-6 and TRBJ1-4, with 7 positions matching TRBD1. Germline V CDR1 and CDR2: SGHDT, YYEEEE. The CDR3 is 17 amino acids. Trimming took 0 bases from V and 4 from J; bases not matched to a gene: 9.

The rearrangement links TRBV6-5 to TRBJ1-4; 11 bases align to TRBD1. The CDR3 has 15 amino acids. The V gene end was trimmed by 6 bases and the J gene end by 4 bases; junction bases not matched to a gene: 4. Germline CDR1 MNHEY, CDR2 SVGAGI. This CDR3 is CASRRGTGGNEKLFF. CDR3 in DNA: TGTGCCAGCAGACGTGGGACAGGGGGTAATGAAAAACTGTTTTTT.

V and J are TRBV7-8 and TRBJ2-7; D unresolved. This CDR3 has 14 residues. The V end was cut by 5 bases, the J end by 3 bases, with 14 bases between. The V gene's germline CDR1 is SGHVS and CDR2 FQNEAQ. The CDR3, as DNA: TGTGCCAGCAGCCCTGAGGACCGTTACTACGAGCAGTACTTC. Translation: CASSPEDRYYEQYF.

The V call is TRBV7-6, the J call TRBJ2-7; no clear D. V dropped 5 bases and J dropped 7 bases, with 18 bases sitting between them. CDR1 is SGHVS and CDR2 is FNYEAQ in the germline V gene. The CDR3 has 14 amino acids. The CDR3 sequence: CASSPEAEMGEQYF. Written as DNA, the CDR3 is TGTGCCAGCAGCCCAGAGGCTGAGATGGGAGAGCAGTACTTC.

J is TRBJ1-3 and V is TRBV6-6; weak D call: TRBD1 (5 bases). CDR1 and CDR2 from the germline V gene are MNHNY and SVGAGI (reference sequence). This CDR3 has 16 residues. V lost 2 bases to trimming and J lost 0 bases, with 11 bases between them. CDR3 sequence (DNA): TGTGCCAGCAGTTACAACCGGGACTCCTCTGGAAACACCATATATTTT. This codes for CASSYNRDSSGNTIYF.

This rearrangement joins TRBV19 to TRBJ1-2, with 7 bases lining up with TRBD1. Trimming removed 7 bases from V and 6 bases from J; junction bases left unmatched: 17. CDR3 length: 16 amino acids. Germline values: CDR1 LNHDA, CDR2 SQIVND (reference sequence). This chain's CDR3 is CASTSGTEPYDNGYTF. CDR3 nucleotide sequence: TGTGCCAGTACCTCCGGGACAGAACCCTATGATAATGGCTACACCTTC. Full variable domain (outside the CDR3, taken from reference TRBV19 and TRBJ1-2): DGGITQSPKYLFRKEGQNVTLSCEQNLNHDAMYWYRQDPGQGLRLIYYSQIVNDFQKGDIAEGYSVSREKKESFPLTVTSAQKNPTAFYLCASTSGTEPYDNGYTFGSGTRLTVV.